The entry below gives a single TCR beta chain sequence along with its context. This entry belongs to a study of blood T cell repertoires in COVID-19. For the study at large: The samples span acute and convalescent COVID-19 from the United States, Italy and Spain. PBMCs, B-cell-depleted T cells, or T cells were the source of the cDNA or gDNA that made up the material.

Germline CDR1 and CDR2: SGHNT and YYREEE (reference sequence). The CDR3 extends over 15 amino acids. V was pared by 4 bases and J by 16 bases, with 24 bases between. In the original analysis: Amplification of reference gene primers was used by the study to estimate nucleated cell counts. Repertoires were generated with immunoSEQ multiplex PCR, while TCRdb's copy carries only in-frame clones and drops some. V, J and clone size derive from that table, while D and trimming were established from the DNA sequence. The sample includes about 100,000 clones, approximately 92% of them seen just once. This TCR was recovered from a man aged 50 to 59 with active COVID-19. The sequenced sample was peripheral blood. V gene TRBV5-4 combines with J gene TRBJ1-6; a weak D match, TRBD1 (6 bases). Here the CDR3 DNA reads TGTGCCAGCAGCGCTAATGGGGACAACTTATCCTTTCTCCACTTT. Protein: CASSANGDNLSFLHF.